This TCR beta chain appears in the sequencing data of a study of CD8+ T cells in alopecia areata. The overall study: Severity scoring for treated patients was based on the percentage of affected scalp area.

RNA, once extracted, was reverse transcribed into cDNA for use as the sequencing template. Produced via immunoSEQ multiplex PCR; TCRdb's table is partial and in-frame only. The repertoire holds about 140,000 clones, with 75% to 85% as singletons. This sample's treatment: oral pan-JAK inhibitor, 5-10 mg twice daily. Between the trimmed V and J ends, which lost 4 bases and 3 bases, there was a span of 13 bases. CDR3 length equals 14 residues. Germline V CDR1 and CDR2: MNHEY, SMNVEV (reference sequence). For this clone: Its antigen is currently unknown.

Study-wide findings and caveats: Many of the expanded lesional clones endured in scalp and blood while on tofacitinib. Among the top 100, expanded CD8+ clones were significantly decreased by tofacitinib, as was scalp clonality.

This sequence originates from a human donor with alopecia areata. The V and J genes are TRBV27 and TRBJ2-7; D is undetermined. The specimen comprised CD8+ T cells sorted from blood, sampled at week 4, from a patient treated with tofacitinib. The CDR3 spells CASSSLTLNYEQYF. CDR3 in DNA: TGTGCCAGCAGTTCCCTGACACTAAACTACGAGCAGTACTTC.